This section outlines one T cell receptor beta chain sequence together with its context. Original handling: Reference gene primer amplification yielded estimated nucleated cell counts. The data were produced by immunoSEQ multiplex PCR, yet TCRdb's version contains in-frame clones alone and is incomplete. V and J calls and clone size follow that table, whereas D and trimming were derived from the DNA. The table includes about 100,000 clones, roughly nine tenths detected once. The data derive from a study of blood T cell repertoires in COVID-19. Study-wide background: The United States, Italy and Spain supplied acute and convalescent COVID-19 samples. PBMCs, B-cell-depleted T cells, or T cells provided the cDNA or gDNA that made up the material.

Looked up from germline, CDR1 is LGHDT and CDR2 is YNNKEL (reference sequence). This CDR3 region has 14 residues. V lost 8 bases to trimming and J lost 3 bases; unmatched junction nucleotides: 7. The TCR sequence derives from a human donor with active COVID-19. The donor label of this sample is uncertain. Sequenced material: peripheral blood. The V and J genes are TRBV3-1 (or the pseudogene TRBV3-2) and TRBJ2-1, with 7 bases that match TRBD2. The CDR3 region has the DNA TGTGCCAGCTGTTGGAGCGGGGTCTACAATGAGCAGTTCTTC. It yields the protein CASCWSGVYNEQFF.